This TCR beta chain comes out of a study of T cell responses to AZD1222 COVID-19 vaccine. Notes on the study in general: The donors showed a predominance of white British ancestry and of females, with possible underestimation of clonal diversity.

Germline values: CDR1 SNHLY, CDR2 FYNNEI. The V gene lost 2 bases and the J gene lost 11 bases, with 15 bases spanning the gap. The length of the CDR3 is 13 residues. Here immunoSEQ multiplex PCR was the method, and the copy in TCRdb shows in-frame clones only, minus some. The table records about 96,000 clones, around 89% of them present only once. Concerning this clone: Its specificity is not known.

The starting material was peripheral blood, obtained on day 0 of AZD1222 vaccination. This sequence joins TRBV2 and TRBJ1-1; D gene uncertain. This TCR was recovered from an adult in good health. The CDR3 DNA sequence: TGTGCCAGCAGTGAACCCCTCAGGAGGACGGCTTTCTTT. Its protein product is CASSEPLRRTAFF. Using reference TRBV2 and TRBJ1-1 for the parts outside the CDR3, the full variable domain is EPEVTQTPSHQVTQMGQEVILRCVPISNHLYFYWYRQILGQKVEFLVSFYNNEISEKSEIFDDQFSVERPDGSNFTLKIRSTKLEDSAMYFCASSEPLRRTAFFGQGTRLTVV.